This T cell receptor beta chain derives from a study of T-cell reconstitution after alpha-beta-depleted transplantation in children. Study outcomes and limitations: T-cell numbers and diversity, one year after transplant, stemmed largely from T cells that were newly produced. Several hundred expanded graft clones reportedly gave rise to the alpha-beta T cells present about two months after transplant. Some patients' high day-60 TCRbeta diversity was attributed to recipient cells surviving conditioning.

Unique molecular identifiers were incorporated when the TCRbeta library was constructed. MiXCR, run by TCRdb on the PCR reads, gives a single entry per CDR3 protein. The repertoire holds more than 400,000 distinct CDR3 sequences, approximately 41% seen once, with 27% in the top ten. CDR3 length: 17 amino acids. The junction had 9 bases not matched to a gene; V was cut back by 3 bases and J by 2 bases. Germline V CDR1 and CDR2: DFQATT, SNEGSKA (reference sequence). This clonotype was recorded at least ten times. No antigen is known for it. The sequencing here drew on PBMCs, taken before TCRalphabeta/CD19-depleted stem cell transplant. This chain links TRBV20-1 with TRBJ2-3, with 12 positions matching TRBD2. The receptor comes from a girl aged 2-15 years with aplastic anemia, due to receive a stem cell transplant. The CDR3 DNA follows: TGCAGTGCTAGGGAGAAACTAGCGGGAGGTCCCACAGATACGCAGTATTTT. The encoded protein is CSAREKLAGGPTDTQYF.